Following are 26 T cell receptor beta chains from one sample sequenced in a study of blood T cell repertoires in COVID-19. Assay used: immunoSEQ multiplex PCR; TCRdb lists only in-frame clones, some missing. The sample holds some 150,000 clones, about 85% seen once. Sequenced sample: peripheral blood. Receptors originate from a woman in her seventies with acute or convalescent COVID-19.

The J gene is TRBJ2-4, the V gene TRBV18; 8 nucleotides line up with TRBD2. From germline, CDR1 is KGHSH and CDR2 LQKENI. This CDR3 contains 18 residues. V was pared by 3 bases and J by 2 bases, with 12 bases of the junction left unmatched. The CDR3 loop is CASSPATPAGDSKNIQYF. The CDR3 nucleotides read TGTGCCAGCTCACCGGCCACCCCAGCGGGGGACTCCAAAAACATTCAGTACTTC.

The chain couples TRBV7-8 to TRBJ2-7; 9 bases are a match to TRBD1. Per germline, CDR1 SGHVS and CDR2 FQNEAQ. The CDR3 extends over 15 amino acids. V lost 5 bases and J lost 2; bases outside the gene matches: 7. CDR3 protein: CASSVDRGGPYEQYV. CDR3 nucleotides: TGTGCCAGCAGCGTCGACAGGGGGGGCCCCTACGAGCAGTACGTC.

The chain employs TRBV11-2 and TRBJ1-6; no reliable D call. The CDR3 has 15 residues. Germline CDR1 is SGHAT and CDR2 is FQNNGV. With 0 bases removed from V and 9 bases from J, the gap between germline ends came to 12 bases. The CDR3 coding sequence is TGTGCCAGCAGCTTAGATATGGTAGGGAGTTCACCCCTCCACTTT. Translating it yields CASSLDMVGSSPLHF.

The chain recombines TRBV27 with TRBJ2-2, with TRBD2 identical over 7 bases. The CDR3 runs to 15 residues. Germline V gene sequence: CDR1 MNHEY, CDR2 SMNVEV (reference sequence). V shed 3 bases and J 4 bases; nucleotides not matched to a gene: 5. DNA for the CDR3: TGTGCCAGCAGTTTGGGAGGGGCGGGCACCGGGGAGCTGTTTTTT. It codes for CASSLGGAGTGELFF.

In nucleotides, the CDR3 is TGTGCCAGCAGTTTAAGCGTGAATGGCCCCCGGCGCTACACCTTC. Amino acids: CASSLSVNGPRRYTF. V is TRBV28 and J is TRBJ1-2; no clear D. CDR3 length equals 15 residues. Germline CDR1 MDHEN, CDR2 SYDVKM. With 2 bases removed from V and 9 bases from J, the gap between germline ends came to 19 bases.

The rearrangement joins TRBV6-2 or TRBV6-3 to TRBJ1-5; no clear D. Per the germline V gene, CDR1 is MNHEY and CDR2 is SVGEGT. CDR3 length: 12 amino acids. The V gene lost 2 bases and the J gene lost 5 bases, with 4 bases spanning the gap. The CDR3 coding sequence is TGTGCCAGCAGTTACGGAGATCAGCCCCAGCATTTT. This translates into CASSYGDQPQHF.

The gene calls are TRBV5-1 and TRBJ2-4; D is unresolved. The CDR3 runs 14 residues. V lost 4 bases to trimming and J lost 6 bases, with 14 bases between them. Germline CDR1 reads SGHRS; CDR2 reads YFSETQ. CDR3 DNA sequence: TGCGCCAGCAGCCCTACCTCCAAACCAAACATTCAGTACTTC. Protein: CASSPTSKPNIQYF.

This chain connects TRBV28 to TRBJ1-1; tentative D call: TRBD1 (5 bases). The CDR3 contains 15 residues. CDR1 MDHEN and CDR2 SYDVKM come from the germline V gene. V shed 5 bases and J shed 0 bases, with 13 bases lying between them. CDR3: CASSTIGGVNTEAFF. The CDR3 region has the DNA TGTGCCAGCAGTACTATCGGGGGGGTGAACACTGAAGCTTTCTTT.

This chain connects TRBV30 to TRBJ1-2; 9 nucleotides line up with TRBD1. The CDR3 length is 15 residues. Germline CDR1 and CDR2: GTSNPN and SVGIG (reference sequence). V was clipped by 3 bases and J by 0 bases; unmatched bases: 5. CDR3: CAWRPRDRANYGYTF. The CDR3 DNA reads as TGTGCCTGGAGGCCCCGGGACAGGGCTAACTATGGCTACACCTTC.

The chain couples TRBV3-1 (or the pseudogene TRBV3-2) to TRBJ1-5, with D perhaps TRBD1 (6 bases). In germline, CDR1 is LGHDT, CDR2 YNNKEL (reference sequence). Trimming cost V 1 base and J 4 bases, with 8 bases left between them. This CDR3 is 14 amino acids long. The CDR3 loop reads CASSQGQANQPQHF. In DNA, the CDR3 is TGTGCCAGCAGCCAAGGACAGGCTAATCAGCCCCAGCATTTT.

V is TRBV2 and J is TRBJ2-7; D is uncertain. The CDR3 runs to 14 residues. Germline CDR1 SNHLY, CDR2 FYNNEI. Between the trimmed V and J ends, which lost 3 bases and 4 bases, there was a span of 13 bases. CDR3 DNA: TGTGCCAGCAGTGAGTCCGTATCCCAGTACGAGCAGTACTTC. It yields the protein CASSESVSQYEQYF.

This chain links TRBV18 with TRBJ2-3, with 7 bases identical to TRBD2. V was clipped by 3 bases and J by 1 base; unmatched bases: 10. CDR1 and CDR2 (germline): KGHSH, LQKENI. This CDR3 region has 17 residues. CDR3: CASSPGTRTRGTDTQYF. Here the CDR3 DNA reads TGTGCCAGCTCACCGGGAACCCGGACTAGGGGCACAGATACGCAGTATTTT.

This chain joins TRBV3-1 (or the pseudogene TRBV3-2) and TRBJ1-1, with 8 bases aligning to TRBD1. Germline-derived CDR1 and CDR2 are LGHDT and YNNKEL (reference sequence). The CDR3 has 17 residues. V lost 5 bases to trimming and J lost 10 bases; unmatched junction nucleotides: 21. Here the CDR3 DNA reads TGTGCCAGCAGCTCACGAATAGGACAGGGTAACTCGGTAGGAGCTTTCTTT. This sequence encodes CASSSRIGQGNSVGAFF.

The J gene is TRBJ1-2, the V gene TRBV29-1; TRBD1 is a possible D gene (5 bases). Germline assignment: CDR1 SQVTM and CDR2 ANQGSEA. The CDR3 length is 9 residues. With 4 bases removed from V and 8 bases from J, the gap between germline ends came to 5 bases. CDR3 residues: CSVGQGYTF. As DNA, the CDR3 is TGCAGCGTTGGACAGGGCTACACCTTC.

The rearrangement joins TRBV5-1 to TRBJ2-2; D possibly corresponds to TRBD2 (6 bases). From germline, CDR1 is SGHRS and CDR2 YFSETQ. V was clipped by 1 base and J by 4 bases, with 17 bases between them. The CDR3 runs 17 residues. CDR3 sequence (DNA): TGCGCCAGCAGCTTGAGTTTAGCGGCCTCTGGCACCGGGGAGCTGTTTTTT. Its protein product is CASSLSLAASGTGELFF.

Only one count was recorded for this clone. V gene TRBV6-5 combines with J gene TRBJ1-1; D gene uncertain. Germline V lookup: CDR1 MNHEY, CDR2 SVGAGI. V was trimmed by 0 bases and J by 1 base, leaving 9 bases between them. The CDR3 is 15 residues long. The CDR3 sequence: CASSYSKRPNTEAFF. Written as DNA, the CDR3 is TGTGCCAGCAGTTACTCGAAGCGACCGAACACTGAAGCTTTCTTT.

The chain combines TRBV5-1 with TRBJ2-7, with 9 nucleotides matching TRBD1. Per the germline V gene, CDR1 is SGHRS and CDR2 is YFSETQ. The V segment lost 4 bases and the J segment 6 bases; nucleotides outside the gene matches: 11. CDR3 length: 15 residues. CDR3: CASSHGTGLSSEQYV. Here the CDR3 DNA reads TGCGCCAGCAGCCACGGGACAGGGTTAAGCTCCGAGCAGTACGTC.

This rearrangement joins TRBV27 to TRBJ2-1; 7 nucleotides agree with TRBD1. The germline CDR1 and CDR2 sequences are MNHEY and SMNVEV (reference sequence). Germline trimming cut 5 bases from V and 8 bases from J; bases unmatched to any gene: 12. The CDR3 sequence is 15 residues long. The CDR3 bases are TGTGCCAGCAGTGCCGGGGTCAGGGGGTACGATGAGCAGTTCTTC. It translates to CASSAGVRGYDEQFF.

This chain connects TRBV6-1 to TRBJ1-5; D gene uncertain. The CDR3 spans 13 residues. Germline V gene data show CDR1 as MNHNS and CDR2 as SASEGT. V was cut by 0 bases and J by 6 bases, with 6 bases left in between. DNA for the CDR3: TGTGCCAGCAGTGAAGCGCCGGGTCAGCCCCAGCATTTT. This codes for CASSEAPGQPQHF.

This clone has a handful of counts. This rearrangement joins TRBV30 to TRBJ2-3; no reliable D call. V was clipped by 1 base and J by 2 bases, with 13 bases between them. Germline-derived CDR1 and CDR2 are GTSNPN and SVGIG (reference sequence). The CDR3 is 15 amino acids. In DNA, the CDR3 is TGTGCCTGGAGTGGGGCAGAGAGATCCACAGATACGCAGTATTTT. Its protein is CAWSGAERSTDTQYF.

This chain uses TRBV6-4 with TRBJ1-1; 7 nucleotides match TRBD1. Germline trimming cut 4 bases from V and 0 bases from J; bases unmatched to any gene: 2. Germline V CDR1 and CDR2: MRHNA, SNTAGT. This CDR3 comprises 14 residues. The CDR3 region is CASSAGGLNTEAFF. CDR3 in DNA: TGTGCCAGCAGTGCAGGGGGACTGAACACTGAAGCTTTCTTT.

This clone was seen just once. The V call is TRBV6-5, the J call TRBJ1-2; 9 bases line up with TRBD1. V dropped 7 bases and J dropped 5; count of bases not matched to a gene: 5. The CDR3 length is 13 residues. In germline, CDR1 is MNHEY, CDR2 SVGAGI. The chain's CDR3 is CASKMTGGYGYTF. DNA for the CDR3: TGTGCCAGCAAGATGACAGGGGGATATGGCTACACCTTC.

V gene TRBV6-2 or TRBV6-3 combines with J gene TRBJ2-7; 8 bases map to TRBD1. Germline loops: CDR1 MNHEY, CDR2 SVGEGT. J lost 4 bases, V lost 5 bases, and 16 bases had no gene match. This CDR3 is built from 17 residues. CDR3 nucleotide sequence: TGTGCCAGCAGTCCGCCACCCTGGACAGGGTTTCTGTACGAGCAGTACGTC. Its translation: CASSPPPWTGFLYEQYV.

This chain links TRBV28 with TRBJ1-3; 9 bases are a match to TRBD1. CDR3 length equals 16 residues. The V gene end was trimmed by 5 bases and the J gene end by 0 bases; junction bases not matched to a gene: 5. Germline loops: CDR1 MDHEN, CDR2 SYDVKM. Here the CDR3 DNA reads TGTGCCAGCAGTCCGACAGGGGGTAGCTCTGGAAACACCATATATTTT. This encodes CASSPTGGSSGNTIYF.

DNA for the CDR3: TGTGCCAGCAGCTCGCCGGGGACAGGAACCCACGAGCAGTACTTC. Its translation is CASSSPGTGTHEQYF. The chain couples TRBV5-5 to TRBJ2-7; 8 nucleotides match TRBD1. Per germline, CDR1 SGHKS and CDR2 YYEKEE (reference sequence). The ends lost 3 bases at V and 5 bases at J; junction bases unmatched: 10. The CDR3 is 15 amino acids.

The genes are TRBV14 and TRBJ2-5, with unresolved D. The germline CDR1 and CDR2 sequences are SGHDN and FVKESK. Trimming removed 1 base at V and 1 base at J, with 19 bases between. This CDR3 spans 18 amino acids. The CDR3 DNA is TGTGCCAGCAGCCAAGTACTTTTGGGCGTCGCGAGCCAAGAGACCCAGTACTTC. Translation gives CASSQVLLGVASQETQYF.